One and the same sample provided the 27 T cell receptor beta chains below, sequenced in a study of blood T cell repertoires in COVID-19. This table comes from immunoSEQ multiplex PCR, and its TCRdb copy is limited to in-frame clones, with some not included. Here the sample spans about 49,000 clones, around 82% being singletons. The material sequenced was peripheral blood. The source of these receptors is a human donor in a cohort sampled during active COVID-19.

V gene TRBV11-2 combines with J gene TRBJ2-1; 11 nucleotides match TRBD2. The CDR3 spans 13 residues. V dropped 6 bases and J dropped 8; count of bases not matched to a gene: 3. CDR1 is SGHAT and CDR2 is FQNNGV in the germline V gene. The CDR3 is CASRTLAGDEQFF. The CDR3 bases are TGTGCCAGCAGGACACTAGCGGGGGATGAGCAGTTCTTC.

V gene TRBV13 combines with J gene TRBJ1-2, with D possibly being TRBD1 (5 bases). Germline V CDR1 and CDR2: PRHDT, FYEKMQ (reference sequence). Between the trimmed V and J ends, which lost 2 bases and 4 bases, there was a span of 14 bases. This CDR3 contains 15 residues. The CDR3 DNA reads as TGTGCCAGCAGCTTACTCACAGGTGAATCCTATGGCTACACCTTC. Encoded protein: CASSLLTGESYGYTF.

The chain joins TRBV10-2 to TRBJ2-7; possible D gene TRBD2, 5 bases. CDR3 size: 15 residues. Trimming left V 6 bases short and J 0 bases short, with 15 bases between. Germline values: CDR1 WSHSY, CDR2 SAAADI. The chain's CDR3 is CASSPPLGSSYEQYF. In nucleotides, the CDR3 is TGCGCCAGCAGCCCCCCACTGGGGAGCTCCTACGAGCAGTACTTC.

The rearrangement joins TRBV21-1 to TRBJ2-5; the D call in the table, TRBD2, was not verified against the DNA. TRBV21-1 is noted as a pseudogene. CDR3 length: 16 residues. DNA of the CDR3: TGTGCCAGCAGCCTCCGGGGTAGCGGGAGAGGAGAGACCCAGTACTTC. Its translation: CASSLRGSGRGETQYF.

CDR3 sequence: CASSLNREDGYTF. The CDR3 DNA reads TGTGCCAGCAGCTTAAATCGGGAAGATGGCTACACCTTC. This chain joins TRBV7-9 and TRBJ1-2; D not certain. The CDR3 spans 13 residues. Trimming took off 2 bases at V and 6 bases at J, with 10 bases between the two ends. CDR1 SEHNR and CDR2 FQNEAQ come from the germline V gene (reference sequence).

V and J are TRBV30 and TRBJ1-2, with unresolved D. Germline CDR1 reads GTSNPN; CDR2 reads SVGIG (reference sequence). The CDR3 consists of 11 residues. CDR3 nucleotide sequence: TGTGCTCAAGAGAGGGCGGGGGGCTACACCTTC. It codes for CAQERAGGYTF.

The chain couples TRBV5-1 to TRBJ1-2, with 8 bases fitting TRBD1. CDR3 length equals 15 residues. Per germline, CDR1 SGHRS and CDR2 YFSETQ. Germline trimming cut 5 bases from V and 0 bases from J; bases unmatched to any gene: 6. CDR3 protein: CASRVGTGSNYGYTF. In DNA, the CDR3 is TGCGCCAGCAGGGTTGGGACAGGATCTAACTATGGCTACACCTTC.

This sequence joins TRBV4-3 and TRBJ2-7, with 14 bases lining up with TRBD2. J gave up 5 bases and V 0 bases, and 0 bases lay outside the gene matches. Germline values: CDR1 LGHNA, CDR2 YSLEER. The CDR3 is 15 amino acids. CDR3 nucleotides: TGCGCCAGCAGCCAAGAGGGACTAGCGGGAGACGAGCAGTACTTC. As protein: CASSQEGLAGDEQYF.

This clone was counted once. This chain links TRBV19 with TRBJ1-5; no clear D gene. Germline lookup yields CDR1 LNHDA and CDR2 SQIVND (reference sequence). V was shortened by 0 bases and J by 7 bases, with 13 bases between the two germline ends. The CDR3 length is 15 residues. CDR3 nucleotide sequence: TGTGCCAGTAGTATAGAGGGGAGGGTTAGGCAGCCCCAGCATTTT. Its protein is CASSIEGRVRQPQHF.

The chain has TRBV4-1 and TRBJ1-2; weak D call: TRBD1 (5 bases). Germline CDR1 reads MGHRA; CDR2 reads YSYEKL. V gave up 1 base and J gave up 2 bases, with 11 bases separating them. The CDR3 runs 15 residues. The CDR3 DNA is TGCGCCAGCAGCCAAGTTGACAGCCTAAACTATGGCTACACCTTC. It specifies CASSQVDSLNYGYTF.

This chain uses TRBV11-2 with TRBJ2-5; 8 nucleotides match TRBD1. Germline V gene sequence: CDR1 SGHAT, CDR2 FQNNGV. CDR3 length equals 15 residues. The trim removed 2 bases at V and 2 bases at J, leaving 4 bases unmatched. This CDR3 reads CASSLNDRGQETQYF. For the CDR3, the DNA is TGTGCCAGCAGCTTAAACGACAGGGGACAAGAGACCCAGTACTTC.

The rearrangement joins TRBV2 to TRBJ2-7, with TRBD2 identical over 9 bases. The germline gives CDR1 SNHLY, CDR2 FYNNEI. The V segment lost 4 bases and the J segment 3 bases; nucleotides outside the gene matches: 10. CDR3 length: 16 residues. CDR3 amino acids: CASSGLRSSGNYEQYF. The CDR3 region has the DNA TGTGCCAGCAGTGGCCTACGGTCTAGCGGGAACTACGAGCAGTACTTC. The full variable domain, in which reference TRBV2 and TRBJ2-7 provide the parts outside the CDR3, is EPEVTQTPSHQVTQMGQEVILRCVPISNHLYFYWYRQILGQKVEFLVSFYNNEISEKSEIFDDQFSVERPDGSNFTLKIRSTKLEDSAMYFCASSGLRSSGNYEQYFGPGTRLTVT.

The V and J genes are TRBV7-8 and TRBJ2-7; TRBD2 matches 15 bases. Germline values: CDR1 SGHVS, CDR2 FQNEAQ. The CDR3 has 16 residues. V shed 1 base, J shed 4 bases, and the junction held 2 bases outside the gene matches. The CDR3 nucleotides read TGTGCCAGCAGCTTAGGGACTAGCGGGGGGGCGTACGAGCAGTACTTC. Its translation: CASSLGTSGGAYEQYF.

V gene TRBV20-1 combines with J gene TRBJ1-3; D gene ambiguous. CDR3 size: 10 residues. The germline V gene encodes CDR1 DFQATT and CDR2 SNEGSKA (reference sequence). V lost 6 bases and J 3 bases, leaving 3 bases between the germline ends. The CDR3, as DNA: TGCAGTGCCCTTGGAAACACCATATATTTT. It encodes CSALGNTIYF.

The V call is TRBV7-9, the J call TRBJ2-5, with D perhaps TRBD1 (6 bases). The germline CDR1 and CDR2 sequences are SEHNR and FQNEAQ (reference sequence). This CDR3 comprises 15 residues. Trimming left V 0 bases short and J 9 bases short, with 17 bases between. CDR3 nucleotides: TGTGCCAGCAGCTTAGCAGGACAGATGGTGGTGGCCCAGTACTTC. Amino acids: CASSLAGQMVVAQYF.

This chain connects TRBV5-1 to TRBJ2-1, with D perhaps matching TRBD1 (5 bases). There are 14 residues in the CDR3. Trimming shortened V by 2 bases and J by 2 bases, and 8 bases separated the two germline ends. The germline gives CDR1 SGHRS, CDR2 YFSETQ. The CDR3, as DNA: TGCGCCAGCAGCTTAGGGGAAACCTACAATGAGCAGTTCTTC. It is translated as CASSLGETYNEQFF.

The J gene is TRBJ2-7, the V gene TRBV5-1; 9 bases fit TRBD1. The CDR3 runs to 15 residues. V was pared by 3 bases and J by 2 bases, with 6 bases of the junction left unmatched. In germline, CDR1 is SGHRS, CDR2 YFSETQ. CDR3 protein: CASSSGQGLPYEQYF. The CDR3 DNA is TGCGCCAGCAGCTCGGGACAGGGCCTCCCCTACGAGCAGTACTTC.

The DNA for the CDR3 is TGCAGCGTTTCAGGGACTGACGTGAACACCGGGGAGCTGTTTTTT. The encoded protein is CSVSGTDVNTGELFF. This sequence joins TRBV29-1 and TRBJ2-2; D is perhaps TRBD2 (6 bases). Germline V gene sequence: CDR1 SQVTM, CDR2 ANQGSEA. CDR3 size: 15 residues. Trimming shortened V by 5 bases and J by 1 base, and 14 bases separated the two germline ends.

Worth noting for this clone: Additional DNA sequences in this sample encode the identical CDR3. The CDR3 loop reads CASSPGTGSYEQYF. The CDR3 nucleotides are TGTGCCAGCTCACCAGGAACAGGGAGCTACGAGCAGTACTTC. The V and J genes are TRBV18 and TRBJ2-7, with D perhaps TRBD1 (6 bases). The V end was cut by 2 bases, the J end by 3 bases, with 11 bases between. CDR1 and CDR2 (germline): KGHSH, LQKENI. This CDR3 has 14 amino acids.

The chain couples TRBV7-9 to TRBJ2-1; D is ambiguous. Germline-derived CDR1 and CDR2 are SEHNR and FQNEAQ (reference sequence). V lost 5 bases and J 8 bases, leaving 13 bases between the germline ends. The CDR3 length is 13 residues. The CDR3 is CASSTVRADEQFF. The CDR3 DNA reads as TGTGCCAGCAGCACCGTGCGAGCCGATGAGCAGTTCTTC.

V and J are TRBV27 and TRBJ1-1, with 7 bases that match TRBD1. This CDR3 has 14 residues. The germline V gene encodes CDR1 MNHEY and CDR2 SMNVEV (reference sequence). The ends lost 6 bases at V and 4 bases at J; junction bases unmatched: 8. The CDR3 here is CASSKQGSGTEAFF. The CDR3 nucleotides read TGTGCCAGCAGCAAACAGGGGTCGGGCACTGAAGCTTTCTTT.

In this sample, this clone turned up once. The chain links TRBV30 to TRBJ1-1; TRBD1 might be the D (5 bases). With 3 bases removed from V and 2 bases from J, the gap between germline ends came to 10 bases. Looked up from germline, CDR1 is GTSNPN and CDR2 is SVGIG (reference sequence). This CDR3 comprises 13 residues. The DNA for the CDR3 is TGTGCCTGGAGAAGGGGCGTTAACACTGAAGCTTTCTTT. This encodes CAWRRGVNTEAFF.

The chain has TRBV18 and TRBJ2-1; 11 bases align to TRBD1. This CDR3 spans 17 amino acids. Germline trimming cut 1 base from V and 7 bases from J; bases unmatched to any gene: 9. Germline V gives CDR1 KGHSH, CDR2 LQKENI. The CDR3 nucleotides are TGTGCCAGCTCACCACTACTTGGGACAGGGGGTGGAAATGAGCAGTTCTTC. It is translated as CASSPLLGTGGGNEQFF.

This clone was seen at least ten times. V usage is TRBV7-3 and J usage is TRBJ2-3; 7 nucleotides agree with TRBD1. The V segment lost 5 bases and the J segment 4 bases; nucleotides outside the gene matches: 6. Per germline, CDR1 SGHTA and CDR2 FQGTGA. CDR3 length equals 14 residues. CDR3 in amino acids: CASSPDRAADTQYF. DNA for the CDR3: TGTGCCAGCAGCCCCGACAGGGCGGCAGATACGCAGTATTTT.

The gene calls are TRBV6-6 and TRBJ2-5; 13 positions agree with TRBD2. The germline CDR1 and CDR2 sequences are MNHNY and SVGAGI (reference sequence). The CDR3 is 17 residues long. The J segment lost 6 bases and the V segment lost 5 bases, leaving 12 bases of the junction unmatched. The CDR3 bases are TGTGCCAGCAGTCGGACTAGCGGGAGAGGGGGTAAGAAGACCCAGTACTTC. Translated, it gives CASSRTSGRGGKKTQYF.

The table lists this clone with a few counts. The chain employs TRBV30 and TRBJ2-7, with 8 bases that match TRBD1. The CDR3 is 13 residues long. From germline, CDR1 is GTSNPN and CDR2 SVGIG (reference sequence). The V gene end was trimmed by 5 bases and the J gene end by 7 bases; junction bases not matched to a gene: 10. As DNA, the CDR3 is TGTGCCTGGGGAAGACAGGGGCCATCTGAGCAGTACTTC. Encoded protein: CAWGRQGPSEQYF.

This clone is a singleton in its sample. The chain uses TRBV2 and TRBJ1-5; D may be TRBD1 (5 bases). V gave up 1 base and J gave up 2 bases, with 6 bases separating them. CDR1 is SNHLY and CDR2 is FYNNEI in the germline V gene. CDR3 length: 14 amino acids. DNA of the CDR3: TGTGCCAGCAGTGAAGGGGGGGGCAATCAGCCCCAGCATTTT. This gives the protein CASSEGGGNQPQHF. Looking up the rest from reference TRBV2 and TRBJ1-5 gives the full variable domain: EPEVTQTPSHQVTQMGQEVILRCVPISNHLYFYWYRQILGQKVEFLVSFYNNEISEKSEIFDDQFSVERPDGSNFTLKIRSTKLEDSAMYFCASSEGGGNQPQHFGDGTRLSIL.